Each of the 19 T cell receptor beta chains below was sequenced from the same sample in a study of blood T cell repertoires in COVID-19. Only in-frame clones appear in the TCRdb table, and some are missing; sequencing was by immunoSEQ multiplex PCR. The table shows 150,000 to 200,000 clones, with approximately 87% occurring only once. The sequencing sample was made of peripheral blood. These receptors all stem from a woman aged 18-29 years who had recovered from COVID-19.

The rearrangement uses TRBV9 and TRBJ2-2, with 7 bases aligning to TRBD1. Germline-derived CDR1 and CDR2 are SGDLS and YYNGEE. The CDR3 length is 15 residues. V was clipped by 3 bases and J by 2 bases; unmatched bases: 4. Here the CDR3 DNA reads TGTGCCAGCAGCGGGGGGACAGTCAACACCGGGGAGCTGTTTTTT. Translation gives CASSGGTVNTGELFF.

As DNA, the CDR3 is TGTGCCAGCAGCTTAGCTAGCGGGGGGGCCTACGAGCAGTACGTC. It yields the protein CASSLASGGAYEQYV. This chain connects TRBV11-2 to TRBJ2-7; 12 bases match TRBD2. The germline V gene encodes CDR1 SGHAT and CDR2 FQNNGV. This CDR3 region has 15 residues. After removal of 1 base from V and 2 bases from J, the junction contained 0 bases not matched to a gene.

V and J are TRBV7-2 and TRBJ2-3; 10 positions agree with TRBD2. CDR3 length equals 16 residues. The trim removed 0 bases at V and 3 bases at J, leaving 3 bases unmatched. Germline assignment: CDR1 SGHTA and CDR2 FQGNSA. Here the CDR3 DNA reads TGTGCCAGCAGCTTAGCGCTAGCGGGGGTTACAGATACGCAGTATTTT. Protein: CASSLALAGVTDTQYF.

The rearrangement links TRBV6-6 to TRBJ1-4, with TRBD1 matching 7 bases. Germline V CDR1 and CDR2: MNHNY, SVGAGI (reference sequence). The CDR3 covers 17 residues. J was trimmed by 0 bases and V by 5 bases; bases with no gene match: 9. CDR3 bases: TGTGCCAGCAGTCTGCCGGGACAGAGAACAACTAATGAAAAACTGTTTTTT. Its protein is CASSLPGQRTTNEKLFF.

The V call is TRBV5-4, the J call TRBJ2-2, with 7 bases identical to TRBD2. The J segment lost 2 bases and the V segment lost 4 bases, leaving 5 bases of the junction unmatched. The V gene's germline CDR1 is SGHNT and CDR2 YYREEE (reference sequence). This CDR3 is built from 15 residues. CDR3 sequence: CASSLAEGNTGELFF. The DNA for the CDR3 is TGTGCCAGCAGCCTAGCGGAGGGAAACACCGGGGAGCTGTTTTTT.

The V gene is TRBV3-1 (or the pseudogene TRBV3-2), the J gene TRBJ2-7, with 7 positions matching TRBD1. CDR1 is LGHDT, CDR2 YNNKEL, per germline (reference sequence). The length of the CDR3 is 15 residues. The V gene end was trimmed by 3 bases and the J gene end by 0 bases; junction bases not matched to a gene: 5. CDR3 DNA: TGTGCCAGCAGCCATAGAGGGACAGTCTCCTACGAGCAGTACTTC. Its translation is CASSHRGTVSYEQYF.

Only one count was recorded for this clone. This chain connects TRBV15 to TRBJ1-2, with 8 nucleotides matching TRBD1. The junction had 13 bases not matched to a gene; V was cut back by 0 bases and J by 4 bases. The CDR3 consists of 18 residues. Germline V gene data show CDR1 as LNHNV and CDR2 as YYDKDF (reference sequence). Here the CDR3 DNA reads TGTGCCACCAGCAGAGATTTGGCGACAGGGGTCAAACTCTATGGCTACACCTTC. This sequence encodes CATSRDLATGVKLYGYTF.

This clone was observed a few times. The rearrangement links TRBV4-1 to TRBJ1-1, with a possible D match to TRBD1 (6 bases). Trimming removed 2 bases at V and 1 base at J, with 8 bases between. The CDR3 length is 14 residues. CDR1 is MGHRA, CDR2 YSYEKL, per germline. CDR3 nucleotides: TGCGCCAGCAGCCAACCGGGACAGAACACTGAAGCTTTCTTT. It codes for CASSQPGQNTEAFF.

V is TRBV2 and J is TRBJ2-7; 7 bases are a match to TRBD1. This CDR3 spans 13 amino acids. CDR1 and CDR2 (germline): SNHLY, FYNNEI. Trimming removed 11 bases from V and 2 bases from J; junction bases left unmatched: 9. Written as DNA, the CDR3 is TGTGCCGGAGTGGGACAGCTAACCTACGAGCAGTACTTC. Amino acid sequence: CAGVGQLTYEQYF.

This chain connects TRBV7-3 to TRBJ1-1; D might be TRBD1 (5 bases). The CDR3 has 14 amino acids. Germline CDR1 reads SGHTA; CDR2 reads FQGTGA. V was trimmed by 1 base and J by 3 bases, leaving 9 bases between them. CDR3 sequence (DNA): TGTGCCAGCAGCTTAAGGGGCGGTTACACTGAAGCTTTCTTT. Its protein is CASSLRGGYTEAFF.

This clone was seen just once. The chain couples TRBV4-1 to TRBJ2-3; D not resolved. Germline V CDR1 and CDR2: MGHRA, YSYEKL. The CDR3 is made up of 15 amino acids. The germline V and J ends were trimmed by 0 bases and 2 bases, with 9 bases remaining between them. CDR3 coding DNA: TGCGCCAGCAGCCAAGAGGCCAGGCCCACAGATACGCAGTATTTT. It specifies CASSQEARPTDTQYF.

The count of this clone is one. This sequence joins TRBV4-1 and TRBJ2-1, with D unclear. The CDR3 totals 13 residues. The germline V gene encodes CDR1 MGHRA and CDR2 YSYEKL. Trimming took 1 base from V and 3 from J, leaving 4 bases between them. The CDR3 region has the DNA TGCGCCAGCAGCCAAGTAGACTACAATGAGCAGTTCTTC. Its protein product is CASSQVDYNEQFF.

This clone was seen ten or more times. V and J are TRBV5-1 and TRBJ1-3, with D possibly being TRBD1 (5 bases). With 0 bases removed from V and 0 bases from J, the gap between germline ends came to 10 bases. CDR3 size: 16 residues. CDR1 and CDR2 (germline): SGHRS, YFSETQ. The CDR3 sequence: CASSLAVGGSGNTIYF. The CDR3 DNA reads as TGCGCCAGCAGCTTGGCCGTGGGGGGCTCTGGAAACACCATATATTTT.

In DNA form, the CDR3 reads TGTGCCAGCAGTAATCCGGGACTTCATCAGTATTTT. This gives the protein CASSNPGLHQYF. The V call is TRBV12-3 or TRBV12-4, the J call TRBJ2-3, with D possibly being TRBD2 (6 bases). V was cut by 5 bases and J by 12 bases, with 15 bases left in between. This CDR3 has 12 amino acids.

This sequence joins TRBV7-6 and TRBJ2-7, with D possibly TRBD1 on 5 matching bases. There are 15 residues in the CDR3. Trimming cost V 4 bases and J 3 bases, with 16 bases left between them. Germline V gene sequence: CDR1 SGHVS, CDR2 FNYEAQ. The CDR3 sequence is CASSSRKGASYEQYF. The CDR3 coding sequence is TGTGCCAGCAGCTCCAGAAAAGGGGCGAGCTACGAGCAGTACTTC.

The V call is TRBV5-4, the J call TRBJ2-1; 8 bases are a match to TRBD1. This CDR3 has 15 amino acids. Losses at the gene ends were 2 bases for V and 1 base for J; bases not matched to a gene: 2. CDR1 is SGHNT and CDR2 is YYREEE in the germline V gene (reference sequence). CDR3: CASSFQGASYNEQFF. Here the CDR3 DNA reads TGTGCCAGCAGCTTTCAGGGGGCTTCCTACAATGAGCAGTTCTTC.

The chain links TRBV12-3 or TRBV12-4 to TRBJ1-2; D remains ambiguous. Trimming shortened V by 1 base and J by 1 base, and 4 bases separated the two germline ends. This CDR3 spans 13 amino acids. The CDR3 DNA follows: TGTGCCAGCAGTTTAGTAGTTAACTATGGCTACACCTTC. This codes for CASSLVVNYGYTF.

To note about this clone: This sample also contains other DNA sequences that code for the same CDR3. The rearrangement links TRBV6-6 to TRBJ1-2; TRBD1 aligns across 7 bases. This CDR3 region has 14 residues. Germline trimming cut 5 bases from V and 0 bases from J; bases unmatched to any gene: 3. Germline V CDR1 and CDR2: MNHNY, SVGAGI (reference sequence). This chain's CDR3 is CASSPGTANYGYTF. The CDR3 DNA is TGTGCCAGCAGTCCAGGGACAGCTAACTATGGCTACACCTTC.

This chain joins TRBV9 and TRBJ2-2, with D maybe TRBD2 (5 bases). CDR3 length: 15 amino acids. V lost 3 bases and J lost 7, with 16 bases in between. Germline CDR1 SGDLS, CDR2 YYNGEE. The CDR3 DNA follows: TGTGCCAGCAGCGAGACTACAGTTTCGGGCGGGGAGCTGTTTTTT. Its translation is CASSETTVSGGELFF.